This entry describes one TCR beta chain. Its target is unknown. The data derive from a study of cytomegalovirus exposure and HLA in healthy donors. Study results and caveats: TCR beta chains numbering some 160 were designated cytomegalovirus-associated. In a later analysis, TCR beta V- and J-gene trimming was associated with a missense DCLRE1C variant.

The PCR contained 60 Vbeta and 13 Jbeta primers. The method was immunoSEQ multiplex PCR; TCRdb's version includes in-frame clones alone and lacks a portion of them. The table has around 250,000 clones, approximately 82% seen once. This CDR3 region has 15 residues. The germline V and J ends were trimmed by 2 bases and 0 bases, with 8 bases remaining between them. CDR1 and CDR2 from the germline V gene are SEHNR and FQNEAQ (reference sequence). The sequence was collected from a woman aged 55-69 years in good health and CMV-seropositive. This chain joins TRBV7-9 and TRBJ1-5; D remains ambiguous. Source material: PBMCs. The CDR3 DNA sequence: TGTGCCAGCAGCTTACGGGGAGATAGCAATCAGCCCCAGCATTTT. This encodes CASSLRGDSNQPQHF.